Included here is one T cell receptor beta chain sequence, with context. No cognate antigen has been identified for it. There are no base qualities to consult, and no much larger clone falls within one base. The CDR3 regions of human TCRbeta chains were analyzed by immunosequencing. The study's processing was this. Repertoire TCRs were checked for matches against a reference library of SARS-CoV-2-specific TCRs that had been generated using the MIRA antigen-specificity platform. Breadth was defined as the fraction of unique TCRs that were SARS-CoV-2-associated. Depth was defined as the fraction of total T cells that were SARS-CoV-2-associated. Using the MIRA data, each spike-specific TCR was mapped to the spike region that the TCR reacts to and placed in a CD4 or CD8 class. Log10-transformed breadth and depth values were compared by one-way ANOVA with Sidak's multiple comparisons tests. TCRdb mirrors the immuneACCESS table, restricted to in-frame sequences. Some clones are absent from its copies; in checked studies, under half trace to an unresolved V gene, and the reason for the others is unknown. The V and J calls and clone size come from that table; D and trimming were worked out from the DNA. Across this sample there are roughly 85,000 clones, with 70% to 90% seen only once. Approximately 4.8% of the sample goes to the ten largest clones.

The time point label here, explained by the study, means: baseline before first vaccination. Read against the paper, the sample's treatment or condition label means: meningococcal conjugate vaccine given as trial control. Vaccinee samples were obtained from the UK trials COV001 and COV002, which included a single-blind randomized controlled phase 2/3 trial of AZD1222 (ChAdOx1 nCoV-19) in healthy adults. For TCRbeta chain sequencing, PBMC samples were collected from trial participants at day 0 and at day 28 after the second dose. The data derive from a study of T cell responses to AZD1222 COVID-19 vaccine (TCRdb year 2021). For context, the study as a whole: TCR sequencing was performed for 230 to 250 trial participants, of whom 200 to 210 were given two doses of AZD1222 and around 26 were given two doses of MenACWY control vaccine. Enrollment into the trials was organized by age into subgroups of 18-55, 56-69 and 70-plus years, and those subgroups contained roughly 140, 27 and 60 TCR-sequenced participants, respectively.

The germline V gene (reference sequence) specifies SEHNR as CDR1 and FQNEAQ as CDR2. The CDR3 numbers 13 residues from cysteine through phenylalanine. Here the CDR3 DNA is all that survives: 39 bases in frame from base 1. Between the V and J ends, shortened by 6 bases and 7 bases respectively, the junction contains 13 bases. General study outcomes and caveats: Most participants were white British and females outnumbered males, and the authors suggested that clonal diversity may have been underestimated. The 56-69-year group was small, and its depth increase did not reach significance, likely because of low power. The vaccine-associated CD4 TCRs covered the entire spike protein, and the dominant responses fell in regions 160-218 and 743-854. A significant rise in spike-specific TCR breadth and depth was observed after two AZD1222 doses relative to day 0 and relative to MenACWY recipients. Because no samples from the day 14 peak response were available, repertoires could be characterized only after the peak T cell response. Nearly half of unique spike-specific TCRs reportedly recognized epitopes outside regions mutated in the B.1.351 and B.1.1.7 variants. Conclusions about previously exposed vaccinees were limited because only a handful of AZD1222 recipients were SARS-CoV-2 seropositive at baseline.

The sample was peripheral blood, taken on day 0 of MenACWY control vaccination. The sequence came from an adult in good health. The chain couples TRBV7-9 to TRBJ2-1; matching of 6 bases hints at TRBD2 as the D gene. The DNA reads TGTGCCAGCAGTCGCGGGACGGCTAATGAGCAGTTCTTC. Translated, it gives CASSRGTANEQFF.